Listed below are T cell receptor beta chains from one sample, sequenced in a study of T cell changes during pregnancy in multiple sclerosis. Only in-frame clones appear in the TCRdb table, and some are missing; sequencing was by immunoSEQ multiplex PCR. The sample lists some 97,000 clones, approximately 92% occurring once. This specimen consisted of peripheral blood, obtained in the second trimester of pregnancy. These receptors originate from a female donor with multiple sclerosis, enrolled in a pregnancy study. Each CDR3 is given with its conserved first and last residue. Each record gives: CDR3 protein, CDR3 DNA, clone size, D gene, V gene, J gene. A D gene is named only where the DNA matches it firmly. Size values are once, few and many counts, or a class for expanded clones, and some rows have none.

CASSSPTTGSNGYTF	TGTGCCAGCAGTTCTCCAACGACAGGGTCGAATGGCTACACCTTC	NA	TRBD1	TRBV6-5	TRBJ1-2
CASSVEARAYEQYF	TGTGCCAGCAGCGTAGAAGCCAGGGCTTACGAGCAGTACTTC	NA	NA	TRBV9	TRBJ2-7
CASSQEGRLSLFF	TGCGCCAGCAGCCAAGAGGGCAGATTATCACTGTTTTTT	NA	NA	TRBV4-1	TRBJ1-4
CAISDRDNQPQHF	TGTGCCATCAGTGACAGGGACAATCAGCCCCAGCATTTT	NA	NA	TRBV10-3	TRBJ1-5
CASSIADREWTEAFF	TGTGCCAGTAGTATAGCCGACAGGGAATGGACTGAAGCTTTCTTT	NA	TRBD1	TRBV19	TRBJ1-1
CASSTDRGGQPQHF	TGTGCCAGCAGTACCGACAGGGGCGGTCAGCCCCAGCATTTT	NA	TRBD1	TRBV6-5	TRBJ1-5
CASSSGQGDYGYTF	TGTGCCAGCAGCTCGGGACAGGGCGACTATGGCTACACCTTC	NA	TRBD1	TRBV5-4	TRBJ1-2
CASREGQDYEQYF	TGCGCCAGCAGAGAGGGACAGGACTACGAGCAGTACTTC	NA	TRBD1	TRBV10-2	TRBJ2-7
CASSIEATGRQFF	TGTGCCAGTAGTATAGAGGCTACGGGTAGGCAGTTCTTC	NA	NA	TRBV19	TRBJ2-1
CASSSSGREAEQYF	TGTGCCAGCAGCTCTAGCGGGAGGGAGGCCGAGCAGTACTTC	NA	TRBD2	TRBV13	TRBJ2-7
CAISEGLAGDEQYF	TGTGCCATCAGTGAAGGTCTAGCGGGAGACGAGCAGTACTTC	NA	TRBD2	TRBV10-3	TRBJ2-7
CASSQEGQANTGELFF	TGTGCCAGCAGCCAGGAGGGACAGGCGAACACCGGGGAGCTGTTTTTT	NA	TRBD1	TRBV4-2	TRBJ2-2
CASSSWGVSRDTEAFF	TGCGCCAGCAGCTCTTGGGGGGTATCACGGGACACTGAAGCTTTCTTT	NA	NA	TRBV5-1	TRBJ1-1
CATSRGAGVRGSPLHF	TGTGCCACCAGCAGAGGAGCAGGGGTTAGAGGTTCACCCCTCCACTTT	few	NA	TRBV15	TRBJ1-6
CSVSKTGPPDGYTF	TGCAGCGTTTCCAAGACAGGGCCCCCGGATGGCTACACCTTC	NA	TRBD1	TRBV29-1	TRBJ1-2
CASSLDGPGNEFYGYTF	TGTGCCAGCAGCTTAGATGGCCCAGGGAACGAGTTCTATGGCTACACCTTC	NA	NA	TRBV7-9	TRBJ1-2
CASSPHRDRGYTF	TGTGCCAGCAGCCCGCACAGGGATCGTGGCTACACCTTC	NA	NA	TRBV9	TRBJ1-2
CASNLGLAGTYF	TGTGCCAGCAATTTGGGACTAGCGGGAACCTATTTT	few	NA	TRBV12-1	TRBJ2-3
CASSFDRDYGYTF	TGTGCCAGCAGCTTCGACAGGGACTATGGCTACACCTTC	NA	TRBD1	TRBV7-9	TRBJ1-2
CASSFAGGRSYNEQFF	TGTGCCAGCAGCTTCGCGGGAGGACGCTCCTACAATGAGCAGTTCTTC	once	TRBD2	TRBV7-2	TRBJ2-1
CASTEGARSTEAFF	TGCGCCAGCACCGAGGGGGCGAGGAGCACTGAAGCTTTCTTT	NA	TRBD1	TRBV5-1	TRBJ1-1
CASSGLAGGLGTDTQYF	TGTGCCAGCAGCGGACTAGCGGGAGGGCTTGGCACAGATACGCAGTATTTT	NA	TRBD2	TRBV7-2	TRBJ2-3
CASSVGAGSYEQYF	TGTGCCAGCAGCGTAGGGGCGGGATCCTACGAGCAGTACTTC	NA	NA	TRBV9	TRBJ2-7
CASSVGPRPGSGTEAFF	TGTGCCAGCAGCGTAGGCCCTCGTCCGGGATCGGGCACTGAAGCTTTCTTT	NA	NA	TRBV9	TRBJ1-1
CASSEQFRGGPYEQYF	TGTGCCAGCAGTGAACAATTTAGAGGGGGCCCCTACGAGCAGTACTTC	NA	TRBD1	TRBV6-1	TRBJ2-7
CAWIIDYTIYF	TGTGCCTGGATTATCGACTACACCATATATTTT	NA	NA	TRBV30	TRBJ1-3
CASRGVAGNGETQYF	TGTGCCTCCCGGGGGGTAGCGGGAAATGGGGAGACCCAGTACTTC	NA	TRBD2	TRBV2	TRBJ2-5
CASSLDTGTGPYEQYF	TGCGCCAGCAGCTTGGATACCGGGACAGGGCCCTACGAGCAGTACTTC	NA	TRBD1	TRBV5-1	TRBJ2-7
CASNRRSYGYTF	TGTGCCAGCAACCGACGGAGCTATGGCTACACCTTC	once	NA	TRBV6-6	TRBJ1-2
CASSYPGQGAWDTEAFF	TGTGCCAGCAGCTACCCGGGACAGGGGGCGTGGGACACTGAAGCTTTCTTT	NA	TRBD1	TRBV5-6	TRBJ1-1
CASSPQGNSNQPQHF	TGTGCCAGCTCACCACAGGGGAACAGCAATCAGCCCCAGCATTTT	NA	NA	TRBV18	TRBJ1-5
CASSHPGGDTQETQYF	TGCGCCAGCAGCCACCCCGGGGGGGACACCCAAGAGACCCAGTACTTC	NA	TRBD2	TRBV4-1	TRBJ2-5
CASTREGIGEKLFF	TGTGCCAGCACACGGGAGGGGATAGGGGAAAAACTGTTTTTT	NA	NA	TRBV6-1	TRBJ1-4
CASSQRRDGELFF	TGTGCCAGCAGCCAACGGCGGGACGGGGAGCTGTTTTTT	NA	NA	TRBV4-2	TRBJ2-2
CASSLDAMAGGFGTQYF	TGCGCCAGCAGCTTGGATGCGATGGCGGGGGGGTTCGGTACGCAGTATTTT	NA	TRBD2	TRBV5-1	TRBJ2-3
CASTAIAGGLTDTQYF	TGTGCCAGCACCGCTATAGCGGGGGGGCTCACAGATACGCAGTATTTT	NA	TRBD2	TRBV5-6	TRBJ2-3
CASSLLAGARELAKNIQYF	TGTGCCAGCTCTCTACTAGCGGGGGCGAGAGAACTAGCCAAAAACATTCAGTACTTC	NA	TRBD2	TRBV18	TRBJ2-4
CAWHAGGGGRPNYGYTF	TGTGCCTGGCACGCGGGAGGCGGGGGCCGACCTAACTATGGCTACACCTTC	NA	NA	TRBV30	TRBJ1-2
CASSLDRGSTNEKLFF	TGCGCCAGCAGCCTGGACAGGGGGTCAACTAATGAAAAACTGTTTTTT	NA	TRBD1	TRBV4-1	TRBJ1-4
CASSLGTSGVETQYF	TGTGCCAGCAGCTTAGGGACTAGCGGGGTAGAGACCCAGTACTTC	once	TRBD2	TRBV7-8	TRBJ2-5
CSVVNGYEQYF	TGCAGCGTTGTAAACGGGTACGAGCAGTACTTC	NA	NA	TRBV29-1	TRBJ2-7
CASSLGSRSYEQYF	TGTGCCAGCAGCTTAGGGTCTCGGAGCTACGAGCAGTACTTC	NA	NA	TRBV7-2	TRBJ2-7
CAWSTSENYGYTF	TGTGCCTGGAGTACGTCAGAAAACTATGGCTACACCTTC	NA	NA	TRBV30	TRBJ1-2
CASSSLYRETEQRGYTF	TGTGCCAGCAGTTCTTTGTACAGGGAAACAGAGCAGCGTGGCTACACCTTC	NA	NA	TRBV28	TRBJ1-2